These 26 T cell receptor beta chains share one sample of origin, sequenced in a study of metastatic and nonmetastatic thyroid tumors. Thyroid surgery was performed in patients who had received no treatment beforehand. TCRdb re-called the PCR reads through MiXCR. Of roughly 24,000 clones in the sample, roughly 21% were seen once. Sequencing used blood. These receptors originate from a male donor with papillary thyroid cancer or a benign thyroid nodule (not recorded which). Some clones in this sample may be carry-over from other donors' samples.

This clone has more than one count but fewer than ten. This sequence joins TRBV6-5 and TRBJ2-1; 11 bases map to TRBD2. V dropped 0 bases and J dropped 0; count of bases not matched to a gene: 1. From germline, CDR1 is MNHEY and CDR2 SVGAGI. The CDR3 is 17 amino acids. This CDR3 reads CASSYSGLAGSYNEQFF. CDR3 sequence (DNA): TGTGCCAGCAGTTACTCTGGACTAGCGGGCTCCTACAATGAGCAGTTCTTC.

The J gene is TRBJ2-2, the V gene TRBV5-1, with D possibly TRBD2 on 6 matching bases. V lost 3 bases, J lost 0 bases, and 15 bases lay in between. Germline loops: CDR1 SGHRS, CDR2 YFSETQ. The CDR3 has 17 residues. Written as DNA, the CDR3 is TGCGCCAGCAGCTGGAGGGATCGAGCGGCGAACACCGGGGAGCTGTTTTTT. Encoded protein: CASSWRDRAANTGELFF.

This clone came up many times. The rearrangement joins TRBV7-2 to TRBJ2-7; 9 positions agree with TRBD1. Germline V gene sequence: CDR1 SGHTA, CDR2 FQGNSA. V was clipped by 4 bases and J by 4 bases; unmatched bases: 5. The length of the CDR3 is 14 residues. The DNA of the CDR3 is TGTGCCAGCAGCTCACAGGGGGCGTCTTACGAGCAGTACTTC. Amino acids: CASSSQGASYEQYF.

By share, this clone ranks as medium-sized. The V gene is TRBV6-5, the J gene TRBJ2-2; 10 positions match TRBD2. V lost 2 bases and J lost 5; bases outside the gene matches: 11. The CDR3 totals 18 residues. Germline-derived CDR1 and CDR2 are MNHEY and SVGAGI. CDR3 sequence reads: CASSYGPLAGVGTGELFF. As DNA, the CDR3 is TGTGCCAGCAGTTACGGTCCCCTAGCGGGAGTGGGGACCGGGGAGCTGTTTTTT.

The V gene is TRBV12-3 or TRBV12-4, the J gene TRBJ1-1; D not resolved. The CDR3 contains 12 residues. The germline V and J ends were trimmed by 3 bases and 7 bases, with 9 bases remaining between them. CDR3 region: CASSFSHCEAFF. The CDR3 DNA reads as TGTGCCAGCAGTTTTTCACATTGTGAAGCTTTCTTT.

This clone has only a few counts. This sequence joins TRBV28 and TRBJ1-3; 9 bases align to TRBD1. This CDR3 region has 15 residues. CDR1 and CDR2 (germline): MDHEN, SYDVKM. The V gene end was trimmed by 9 bases and the J gene end by 3 bases; junction bases not matched to a gene: 9. CDR3 residues: CASITGGFSGNTIYF. The CDR3 nucleotides read TGTGCCAGTATTACAGGGGGCTTCAGTGGAAACACCATATATTTT. Drawing the rest from reference TRBV28 and TRBJ1-3, the complete variable domain is DVKVTQSSRYLVKRTGEKVFLECVQDMDHENMFWYRQDPGLGLRLIYFSYDVKMKEKGDIPEGYSVSREKKERFSLILESASTNQTSMYLCASITGGFSGNTIYFGEGSWLTVV.

In its sample, this clone was seen many times. J is TRBJ2-1 and V is TRBV7-3; D not certain. Germline V lookup: CDR1 SGHTA, CDR2 FQGTGA. Trimming took 5 bases from V and 4 from J, leaving 15 bases between them. The CDR3 length is 15 residues. Here the CDR3 reads CASSPQSALYNEQFF. The CDR3 nucleotides are TGTGCCAGCAGCCCACAGTCTGCACTTTACAATGAGCAGTTCTTC.

Ten or more counts support this clone. The chain employs TRBV7-9 and TRBJ2-7; D not certain. Between the trimmed V and J ends, which lost 5 bases and 7 bases, there was a span of 15 bases. The length of the CDR3 is 13 residues. Per germline, CDR1 SEHNR and CDR2 FQNEAQ (reference sequence). As DNA, the CDR3 is TGTGCCAGCAGCCCGGACCCACAGCGAGAGCAGTACTTC. Amino acids: CASSPDPQREQYF. Full variable domain (outside the CDR3, taken from reference TRBV7-9 and TRBJ2-7): DTGVSQNPRHKITKRGQNVTFRCDPISEHNRLYWYRQTLGQGPEFLTYFQNEAQLEKSRLLSDRFSAERPKGSFSTLEIQRTEQGDSAMYLCASSPDPQREQYFGPGTRLTVT.

V usage is TRBV4-1 and J usage is TRBJ2-1; 7 bases fit TRBD2. The CDR3 has 19 amino acids. V gave up 0 bases and J gave up 3 bases; unmatched junction bases: 14. CDR1 is MGHRA and CDR2 is YSYEKL in the germline V gene. As DNA, the CDR3 is TGCGCCAGCAGCCAAGAAAGTGGCGGGAGTGGTGGGGGCTACAATGAGCAGTTCTTC. Translating gives CASSQESGGSGGGYNEQFF.

A word on this clone: A read error is possible here, since a much larger clone lies one base away. The rearrangement links TRBV7-7 to TRBJ2-2; TRBD2 agrees at 7 bases. Germline loops: CDR1 SSHAT, CDR2 FNYEAQ (reference sequence). CDR3 length: 17 amino acids. The CDR3: CASSPLEFTSVTGELFF. The DNA for the CDR3 is TGTGCTAGCAGCCCCCTTGAATTTACTAGCGTCACCGGGGAGCTGTTTTTT.

To note about this clone: An end of the junction does not agree with germline; a read error may underlie this. The V and J genes are TRBV9 and TRBJ2-7, with a possible D match to TRBD1 (6 bases). The CDR3 extends over 14 amino acids. Per germline, CDR1 SGDLS and CDR2 YYNGEE. The CDR3, as DNA: TGTGCCAGCAGCCTTCAGGGGTTGCCCTACGAGCGGTACTTC. Its protein product is CASSLQGLPYERYF.

This clone was seen ten or more times. The gene calls are TRBV20-1 and TRBJ2-1; D unclear. CDR1 and CDR2 (germline): DFQATT, SNEGSKA (reference sequence). V lost 3 bases, J lost 6 bases, and 12 bases lay in between. This CDR3 region has 13 residues. Written as DNA, the CDR3 is TGCAGTGCTAGCCATATCCCCTCCAATGAGCAGTTCTTC. Translation: CSASHIPSNEQFF.

This clone was counted between two and nine times. The V call is TRBV2, the J call TRBJ2-2; D unresolved. The CDR3 is 13 residues long. Trimming left V 4 bases short and J 7 bases short, with 10 bases between. CDR1 and CDR2 (germline): SNHLY, FYNNEI. CDR3 loop: CASSVVWYGELFF. DNA for the CDR3: TGTGCCAGCAGTGTGGTGTGGTACGGGGAGCTGTTTTTT.

This clone was seen ten or more times. V and J are TRBV14 and TRBJ2-3; tentatively, D is TRBD2 (6 bases). V lost 4 bases, J lost 0 bases, and 11 bases lay in between. Germline assignment: CDR1 SGHDN and CDR2 FVKESK. This CDR3 has 15 amino acids. The CDR3 region has the DNA TGTGCCAGCAGCCCGAAACTAGCTAGCACAGATACGCAGTATTTT. It is translated as CASSPKLASTDTQYF. The full variable domain, rest sourced from reference TRBV14 and TRBJ2-3, is EAGVTQFPSHSVIEKGQTVTLRCDPISGHDNLYWYRRVMGKEIKFLLHFVKESKQDESGMPNNRFLAERTGGTYSTLKVQPAELEDSGVYFCASSPKLASTDTQYFGPGTRLTVL.

By proportion, this clone is medium-sized. The chain uses TRBV19 and TRBJ1-3; no definite D call. The CDR3 has 13 amino acids. Germline lookup yields CDR1 LNHDA and CDR2 SQIVND (reference sequence). Trimming stripped 5 bases from V and 4 bases from J, with 9 bases between. CDR3 in DNA: TGTGCCAGTAGTGTTGAACGCGGAAACACCATATATTTT. Protein sequence: CASSVERGNTIYF.

This clone was seen a handful of times. Sequence at one end of the junction differs from germline and may be a read error. The V call is TRBV6-2 or TRBV6-3, the J call TRBJ2-2, with a tentative D call TRBD2 (6 bases). Germline CDR1 and CDR2: MNHEY and SVGEGT. The CDR3 loop spans 16 amino acids. The DNA for the CDR3 is TGTGCCAGCAGTTACTCCCGGGACTGGAACACCGTGGAGCTGTTTTTT. This encodes CASSYSRDWNTVELFF.

The J gene is TRBJ1-2, the V gene TRBV20-1; 8 positions agree with TRBD1. The CDR3 loop spans 14 amino acids. The V segment lost 4 bases and the J segment 7 bases; nucleotides outside the gene matches: 11. Germline CDR1 DFQATT, CDR2 SNEGSKA (reference sequence). The CDR3 sequence is CSATTTGARGGYTF. The CDR3 DNA follows: TGCAGTGCTACGACGACAGGGGCAAGAGGTGGCTACACCTTC.

The genes are TRBV11-2 and TRBJ1-4; no clear D gene. Germline V lookup: CDR1 SGHAT, CDR2 FQNNGV. Trimming removed 4 bases at V and 2 bases at J, with 11 bases between. The CDR3 runs to 15 residues. The CDR3 sequence is CASSSVSLTNEKLFF. The CDR3 DNA sequence: TGTGCCAGCAGCTCGGTTTCACTTACTAATGAAAAACTGTTTTTT.

The J gene is TRBJ1-3, the V gene TRBV9, with 8 bases aligning to TRBD1. CDR1 is SGDLS and CDR2 is YYNGEE in the germline V gene. With V trimmed by 4 bases and J by 3 bases, 9 bases remained unmatched. This CDR3 spans 16 amino acids. This chain's CDR3 is CASSPSGQGDGNTIYF. The CDR3 nucleotides are TGTGCCAGCAGCCCCTCTGGACAGGGTGATGGAAACACCATATATTTT.

The genes are TRBV6-2 or TRBV6-3 and TRBJ1-5; 8 bases are shared with TRBD1. This CDR3 is 19 amino acids long. With 2 bases clipped from V and 0 bases from J, the junction kept 12 bases outside the gene matches. Germline loops: CDR1 MNHEY, CDR2 SVGEGT. Written as DNA, the CDR3 is TGTGCCAGCAGTTACACTCCGGGACAGGTTGTGGCTAGCAATCAGCCCCAGCATTTT. Translating it yields CASSYTPGQVVASNQPQHF.

The CDR3 DNA reads TGCGCCAGCAGCTTGGGGGCAGGGTCCCCCTACGAGCAGTACTTC. Translation gives CASSLGAGSPYEQYF. V usage is TRBV5-1 and J usage is TRBJ2-7; D is possibly TRBD1 (5 bases). CDR3 length: 15 residues. Trimming took 0 bases from V and 2 from J, leaving 12 bases between them. Germline V lookup: CDR1 SGHRS, CDR2 YFSETQ.

This clone has a count of ten or more. The chain carries TRBV6-2 or TRBV6-3 and TRBJ1-5; the D gene is possibly TRBD1 (6 bases). V lost 4 bases, J lost 9 bases, and 13 bases lay in between. The CDR3 is made up of 13 amino acids. CDR1 is MNHEY and CDR2 is SVGEGT in the germline V gene. CDR3 DNA sequence: TGTGCCAGCAGTTGGGGGCGGACGGGGCCCCAGCATTTT. This sequence encodes CASSWGRTGPQHF.

The chain links TRBV27 to TRBJ2-7; tentative D call: TRBD2 (5 bases). The V end lost 5 bases, the J end lost 3 bases, and 14 bases lay between the germline ends. The germline V gene encodes CDR1 MNHEY and CDR2 SMNVEV (reference sequence). This CDR3 has 14 amino acids. This CDR3 reads CASSPGRGYYEQYF. The CDR3 bases are TGTGCCAGCAGTCCAGGACGGGGTTACTACGAGCAGTACTTC.

This clone appeared many times. The chain employs TRBV5-1 and TRBJ1-1, with D possibly matching TRBD1 (5 bases). CDR1 and CDR2 from the germline V gene are SGHRS and YFSETQ. The CDR3 runs to 14 residues. V was pared by 0 bases and J by 7 bases, with 13 bases between. CDR3 nucleotides: TGCGCCAGCAGCTTGGCCGCAGGGAGAGGTGAAGCTTTCTTT. Encoded protein: CASSLAAGRGEAFF.

In its sample, this clone was seen many times. The chain employs TRBV6-1 and TRBJ2-3; maybe TRBD1 (6 bases). The germline gives CDR1 MNHNS, CDR2 SASEGT. This CDR3 spans 16 amino acids. V lost 5 bases to trimming and J lost 5 bases, with 20 bases between them. CDR3: CASSLPWTARIDTQYF. CDR3 in DNA: TGTGCCAGCAGTCTACCCTGGACAGCGAGGATAGATACGCAGTATTTT.

There are many counts of this clone. The chain uses TRBV7-2 and TRBJ2-7, with a tentative D call TRBD1 (5 bases). Per germline, CDR1 SGHTA and CDR2 FQGNSA. V shed 3 bases and J shed 1 base, with 10 bases lying between them. CDR3 length: 14 residues. CDR3 sequence (DNA): TGTGCCAGCAGCTTCGACCAGGGATCCTACGAGCAGTACTTC. Protein sequence: CASSFDQGSYEQYF.